Each of the 32 T cell receptor beta chains below was sequenced from the same sample in a study of blood T cell repertoires in COVID-19. Measured with immunoSEQ multiplex PCR; TCRdb has only the in-frame clones, and not every one. The sample records about 140,000 clones, around 82% being singletons. The sequenced sample consisted of PBMCs or T cells enriched from blood (not recorded which). The source of these receptors is a man aged 35 to 55 with acute COVID-19.

The sample holds a few counts of this clone. This chain connects TRBV27 to TRBJ1-5; D is unclear. Between the trimmed V and J ends, which lost 3 bases and 6 bases, there was a span of 9 bases. Germline CDR1 and CDR2: MNHEY and SMNVEV (reference sequence). The CDR3 consists of 13 residues. The CDR3 loop is CASSFSGRQPQHF. The CDR3 region has the DNA TGTGCCAGCAGTTTCTCGGGTCGTCAGCCCCAGCATTTT.

This clone was seen a handful of times. J is TRBJ1-2 and V is TRBV7-2; no firm D call. V was clipped by 2 bases and J by 0 bases, with 13 bases between them. In germline, CDR1 is SGHTA, CDR2 FQGNSA. The CDR3 consists of 16 residues. The CDR3 protein is CASSLNPSNTNYGYTF. DNA for the CDR3: TGTGCCAGCAGCTTAAACCCTAGCAATACTAACTATGGCTACACCTTC.

This clone occurred once. V usage is TRBV3-1 (or the pseudogene TRBV3-2) and J usage is TRBJ2-1; D possibly corresponds to TRBD2 (6 bases). Germline V CDR1 and CDR2: LGHDT, YNNKEL (reference sequence). This CDR3 has 15 amino acids. The germline V and J ends were trimmed by 1 base and 5 bases, with 12 bases remaining between them. CDR3 DNA: TGTGCCAGCAGCCAAGCCGGGAGAGTTAACAATGAGCAGTTCTTC. Protein product: CASSQAGRVNNEQFF.

The rearrangement joins TRBV12-3 or TRBV12-4 to TRBJ1-1; no firm D call. V was shortened by 1 base and J by 7 bases, with 7 bases between the two germline ends. The CDR3 sequence is 12 residues long. CDR3 DNA sequence: TGTGCCAGCAGTTTAGGGTCAGTTGAAGCTTTCTTT. Its protein product is CASSLGSVEAFF.

This clone has just one count. The rearrangement links TRBV7-8 to TRBJ2-1, with a possible D match to TRBD2 (5 bases). Germline-derived CDR1 and CDR2 are SGHVS and FQNEAQ. The CDR3 consists of 12 residues. V was cut by 5 bases and J by 8 bases, with 10 bases left in between. The CDR3 reads CASSQGRDEQFF. The CDR3, as DNA: TGTGCCAGCAGCCAAGGGAGAGATGAGCAGTTCTTC. The whole variable domain, filled in from reference TRBV7-8 and TRBJ2-1, reads GAGVSQSPRYKVAKRGQDVALRCDPISGHVSLFWYQQALGQGPEFLTYFQNEAQLDKSGLPSDRFFAERPEGSVSTLKIQRTQQEDSAVYLCASSQGRDEQFFGPGTRLTVL.

This clone showed up just a few times. The V gene is TRBV7-9, the J gene TRBJ1-4; 10 bases align to TRBD1. V dropped 2 bases and J dropped 8; count of bases not matched to a gene: 11. Per the germline V gene, CDR1 is SEHNR and CDR2 is FQNEAQ (reference sequence). The length of the CDR3 is 17 residues. CDR3 nucleotides: TGTGCCAGCAGCTTAAGGGACAGGGGCCTTTTAAGCGAAAAACTGTTTTTT. It specifies CASSLRDRGLLSEKLFF. Supplemented by reference TRBV7-9 and TRBJ1-4, the full variable domain reads DTGVSQNPRHKITKRGQNVTFRCDPISEHNRLYWYRQTLGQGPEFLTYFQNEAQLEKSRLLSDRFSAERPKGSFSTLEIQRTEQGDSAMYLCASSLRDRGLLSEKLFFGSGTQLSVL.

The CDR3 spells CASSSGGTRTDTQYF. For the CDR3, the DNA is TGTGCCAGCAGCTCGGGGGGGACTCGCACAGATACGCAGTATTTT. This chain joins TRBV5-6 and TRBJ2-3, with 8 bases matching TRBD2. Germline CDR1 and CDR2: SGHDT and YYEEEE. CDR3 length: 15 residues. Trimming removed 3 bases from V and 1 base from J; junction bases left unmatched: 4.

The chain employs TRBV6-5 and TRBJ2-7; possibly TRBD2 for D (5 bases). The germline V gene encodes CDR1 MNHEY and CDR2 SVGAGI. The CDR3 consists of 15 residues. Trimming pared 9 bases from V and 0 bases from J, leaving 18 bases between. The CDR3 here is CASASRGLSSYEQYF. The CDR3 nucleotides read TGTGCCAGTGCCTCCCGAGGGTTAAGCTCCTACGAGCAGTACTTC.

This clone showed up just once. The chain employs TRBV6-5 and TRBJ1-1; a possible D gene is TRBD1 (5 bases). The CDR3 spans 14 residues. Germline assignment: CDR1 MNHEY and CDR2 SVGAGI. V shed 2 bases and J shed 2 bases, with 9 bases lying between them. Here the CDR3 DNA reads TGTGCCAGCAGTTACGATGGGGCAAACACTGAAGCTTTCTTT. Translation gives CASSYDGANTEAFF.

The chain links TRBV18 to TRBJ2-7; 9 bases fit TRBD1. The CDR3 covers 15 residues. The germline V gene encodes CDR1 KGHSH and CDR2 LQKENI. The trim removed 2 bases at V and 7 bases at J, leaving 9 bases unmatched. As DNA, the CDR3 is TGTGCCAGCTCACCATCCCGGGACAGGGTGGGGGAGCAGTACTTC. It specifies CASSPSRDRVGEQYF.

Of note for this clone: Other DNA sequences within the sample encode an identical CDR3. The gene calls are TRBV5-1 and TRBJ1-1; 7 bases are shared with TRBD1. The germline V gene has CDR1 SGHRS and CDR2 YFSETQ. The CDR3 runs to 13 residues. V dropped 4 bases and J dropped 1; count of bases not matched to a gene: 1. The chain's CDR3 is CASSRTGNTEAFF. CDR3 sequence (DNA): TGCGCCAGCAGCAGGACAGGGAACACTGAAGCTTTCTTT. Full variable domain (outside the CDR3, taken from reference TRBV5-1 and TRBJ1-1): KAGVTQTPRYLIKTRGQQVTLSCSPISGHRSVSWYQQTPGQGLQFLFEYFSETQRNKGNFPGRFSGRQFSNSRSEMNVSTLELGDSALYLCASSRTGNTEAFFGQGTRLTVV.

CDR3 bases: TGTGCCAGCAGCTCCAGTTCCGATCGCACCGGGGAGCTGTTTTTT. Protein sequence: CASSSSSDRTGELFF. V is TRBV11-3 and J is TRBJ2-2; D gene unclear. The germline V gene encodes CDR1 SGHNT and CDR2 YENEEA. The CDR3 totals 15 residues. Trimming stripped 4 bases from V and 4 bases from J, with 13 bases between.

This clone was seen a single time. The chain is built from TRBV5-6 and TRBJ2-7; weak D call: TRBD1 (6 bases). Germline CDR1 SGHDT, CDR2 YYEEEE. V shed 0 bases and J shed 0 bases, with 13 bases lying between them. The CDR3 runs 16 residues. This chain's CDR3 is CASSLEGVRRSYEQYF. Written as DNA, the CDR3 is TGTGCCAGCAGCTTGGAGGGGGTGCGGCGCTCCTACGAGCAGTACTTC.

The V and J genes are TRBV13 and TRBJ1-4; 7 bases agree with TRBD1. Germline-derived CDR1 and CDR2 are PRHDT and FYEKMQ (reference sequence). The CDR3 extends over 16 amino acids. After removal of 4 bases from V and 5 bases from J, the junction contained 10 bases not matched to a gene. The CDR3 DNA is TGTGCCAGCAGCTCCTACCGACAGGGAGACAATGAAAAACTGTTTTTT. Protein sequence: CASSSYRQGDNEKLFF.

This chain uses TRBV5-4 with TRBJ1-1; perhaps TRBD1 as D (6 bases). This CDR3 has 14 amino acids. Germline V gene sequence: CDR1 SGHNT, CDR2 YYREEE (reference sequence). V was pared by 4 bases and J by 0 bases, with 10 bases between. The CDR3 reads CASSLRGMNTEAFF. Here the CDR3 DNA reads TGTGCCAGCAGCCTCAGGGGTATGAACACTGAAGCTTTCTTT.

This clone has just one count. The gene calls are TRBV5-1 and TRBJ2-3; the D gene is possibly TRBD2 (5 bases). The CDR3 has 16 amino acids. Germline V gene data show CDR1 as SGHRS and CDR2 as YFSETQ. Trimming removed 2 bases at V and 2 bases at J, with 15 bases between. The CDR3 DNA reads TGCGCCAGCAGCTTAGGTCTGGGAGCACACACAGATACGCAGTATTTT. Its translation is CASSLGLGAHTDTQYF.

This clone was seen more than once but under ten times. The rearrangement links TRBV11-2 to TRBJ1-5; no clear D gene. CDR1 is SGHAT and CDR2 is FQNNGV in the germline V gene. The V gene lost 1 base and the J gene lost 1 base, with 8 bases spanning the gap. The CDR3 runs to 15 residues. DNA for the CDR3: TGTGCCAGCAGCTTAGGTGCGGTGAGCAATCAGCCCCAGCATTTT. This codes for CASSLGAVSNQPQHF.

Concerning this clone: Relative to the germline gene, one junction end is altered; a read error may explain this. The CDR3 coding sequence is TGTGCCAGCAGCCCCCTTGGGCGGGGCAAGCACTTC. It is translated as CASSPLGRGKHF. The rearrangement links TRBV5-6 to TRBJ2-4; TRBD2 might be the D (6 bases). The CDR3 covers 12 residues. Germline V gene sequence: CDR1 SGHDT, CDR2 YYEEEE. The full variable domain, its missing parts supplied by reference TRBV5-6 and TRBJ2-4, is DAGVTQSPTHLIKTRGQQVTLRCSPKSGHDTVSWYQQALGQGPQFIFQYYEEEERQRGNFPDRFSGHQFPNYSSELNVNALLLGDSALYLCASSPLGRGKHFGAGTRLSVL.

The V call is TRBV6-6, the J call TRBJ2-7, with TRBD2 matching 7 bases. After removal of 2 bases from V and 4 bases from J, the junction contained 5 bases not matched to a gene. This CDR3 is 14 amino acids long. Germline V gene data show CDR1 as MNHNY and CDR2 as SVGAGI (reference sequence). CDR3 coding DNA: TGTGCCAGCAGTTACGCGGGGGATGGATACGAGCAGTACTTC. It yields the protein CASSYAGDGYEQYF.

V is TRBV19 and J is TRBJ1-5; D gene uncertain. The germline V gene encodes CDR1 LNHDA and CDR2 SQIVND (reference sequence). This CDR3 comprises 15 residues. V gave up 0 bases and J gave up 3 bases, with 9 bases separating them. This CDR3 reads CASSIDNRNNQPQHF. The CDR3 DNA sequence: TGTGCCAGTAGTATAGATAACAGAAACAATCAGCCCCAGCATTTT.

The J gene is TRBJ1-6, the V gene TRBV30, with D possibly TRBD1 on 6 matching bases. Germline V CDR1 and CDR2: GTSNPN, SVGIG (reference sequence). V lost 3 bases, J lost 4 bases, and 16 bases lay in between. CDR3 length: 16 amino acids. This chain's CDR3 is CAWSALDSLYNSPLHF. DNA for the CDR3: TGTGCCTGGAGCGCCCTGGACAGCCTATATAATTCACCCCTCCACTTT.

The genes are TRBV3-1 (or the pseudogene TRBV3-2) and TRBJ2-1; 10 positions match TRBD2. Germline V gives CDR1 LGHDT, CDR2 YNNKEL (reference sequence). This CDR3 has 18 amino acids. V lost 1 base, J lost 9 bases, and 15 bases stayed unmatched. CDR3 DNA sequence: TGTGCCAGCAGCCAAGGGCCCGGAATAGCGGGGGGACCAGGTGAGCAGTTCTTC. Translated: CASSQGPGIAGGPGEQFF.

The chain links TRBV6-5 to TRBJ2-7; 7 positions match TRBD2. After removal of 6 bases from V and 6 bases from J, the junction contained 2 bases not matched to a gene. From germline, CDR1 is MNHEY and CDR2 SVGAGI. The CDR3 runs 11 residues. Here the CDR3 DNA reads TGTGCCAGCAGCTGGGGGGGCGAGCAGTACTTC. Translating it yields CASSWGGEQYF.

This rearrangement joins TRBV19 to TRBJ2-2; 7 bases are a match to TRBD1. With V trimmed by 5 bases and J by 6 bases, 6 bases remained unmatched. Germline lookup yields CDR1 LNHDA and CDR2 SQIVND (reference sequence). The CDR3 has 14 residues. The CDR3 reads CASSYGTAAGELFF. Here the CDR3 DNA reads TGTGCCAGTAGTTACGGGACAGCGGCCGGGGAGCTGTTTTTT.

The rearrangement links TRBV2 to TRBJ1-2; weak D call: TRBD1 (6 bases). V lost 0 bases, J lost 8 bases, and 22 bases lay in between. There are 17 residues in the CDR3. The germline V gene encodes CDR1 SNHLY and CDR2 FYNNEI. CDR3 coding DNA: TGTGCCAGCAGTGAAGCCGGGACACCAACTGGAGGCCTCGGCTACACCTTC. Translation: CASSEAGTPTGGLGYTF.

A single count supports this clone. This chain joins TRBV27 and TRBJ2-7, with 8 bases identical to TRBD2. CDR3 length: 17 residues. The germline gives CDR1 MNHEY, CDR2 SMNVEV (reference sequence). V lost 0 bases, J lost 7 bases, and 14 bases stayed unmatched. CDR3 bases: TGTGCCAGCAGTTTATCGGCGGGGGGCCCCATGACGAAAGAGCAGTACTTC. As protein: CASSLSAGGPMTKEQYF.

The chain joins TRBV7-2 to TRBJ2-7; 8 bases are a match to TRBD2. This CDR3 contains 15 residues. Germline-derived CDR1 and CDR2 are SGHTA and FQGNSA. The trim removed 0 bases at V and 6 bases at J, leaving 7 bases unmatched. CDR3 DNA: TGTGCCAGCAGCTTAGCGCCGGGGGGGCTCTCCGAGCAGTACTTC. It specifies CASSLAPGGLSEQYF.

The chain carries TRBV6-2 or TRBV6-3 and TRBJ1-2; D remains ambiguous. Germline-derived CDR1 and CDR2 are MNHEY and SVGEGT. The CDR3 sequence is 12 residues long. With 6 bases removed from V and 1 base from J, the gap between germline ends came to 6 bases. CDR3 region: CASSGHNYGYTF. The CDR3 DNA is TGTGCCAGCAGCGGCCATAACTATGGCTACACCTTC.

V gene TRBV19 combines with J gene TRBJ1-2; unclear D gene. The V gene lost 3 bases and the J gene lost 8 bases, with 16 bases spanning the gap. This CDR3 is built from 14 residues. Germline-derived CDR1 and CDR2 are LNHDA and SQIVND (reference sequence). The CDR3, as DNA: TGTGCCAGTAGTATGGAGTTGTCGGCCGGGGGCTACACCTTC. This sequence encodes CASSMELSAGGYTF.

This rearrangement joins TRBV7-2 to TRBJ2-1; D is possibly TRBD2 (5 bases). There are 16 residues in the CDR3. CDR1 is SGHTA and CDR2 is FQGNSA in the germline V gene. The V gene lost 0 bases and the J gene lost 7 bases, with 16 bases spanning the gap. Here the CDR3 reads CASSLAPAGVENEQFF. The CDR3 nucleotides read TGTGCCAGCAGCTTAGCCCCGGCCGGGGTTGAGAATGAGCAGTTCTTC.

The chain carries TRBV19 and TRBJ1-2; 9 nucleotides line up with TRBD1. CDR1 and CDR2 (germline): LNHDA, SQIVND (reference sequence). J gave up 7 bases and V 5 bases, and 8 bases lay outside the gene matches. The CDR3 has 14 amino acids. CDR3 residues: CASSPDRGGFGYTF. CDR3 bases: TGTGCCAGTAGTCCGGACAGGGGAGGTTTTGGCTACACCTTC. The variable domain in full, with the rest retrieved from reference TRBV19 and TRBJ1-2, is DGGITQSPKYLFRKEGQNVTLSCEQNLNHDAMYWYRQDPGQGLRLIYYSQIVNDFQKGDIAEGYSVSREKKESFPLTVTSAQKNPTAFYLCASSPDRGGFGYTFGSGTRLTVV.

The chain uses TRBV11-3 and TRBJ2-7; 10 bases are a match to TRBD1. CDR1 and CDR2 from the germline V gene are SGHNT and YENEEA. Germline trimming cut 5 bases from V and 7 bases from J; bases unmatched to any gene: 8. This CDR3 has 14 residues. The CDR3 sequence is CASSTGQGRGEQYF. As DNA, the CDR3 is TGTGCCAGCAGCACGGGACAGGGGAGAGGTGAGCAGTACTTC.